This T cell receptor beta chain stems from a study of memory CD4+ T cells and cytomegalovirus serostatus. This clone was counted a few times. No antigen is known for it. Single viable CD3+CD4+CD8-CD45RO+ cells were sorted as the memory CD4+ T cells. CMV serostatus came from serum IgG against pp150, pp28, p38, p52. Total CD4+ T cells were enriched by CD4 positive selection. Study results and caveats: Suggested: most of the CMV-linked TCR signature lies in CD4+ memory cells.

Per the germline V gene, CDR1 is GTSNPN and CDR2 is SVGIG (reference sequence). Trimming cost V 3 bases and J 1 base, with 15 bases left between them. CDR3 size: 15 residues. Data came from immunoSEQ multiplex PCR; TCRdb stores just in-frame clones and leaves some out. The sample includes some 30,000 clones, about three quarters seen only once; the top ten take 0.5% to 0.65%. The chain joins TRBV30 to TRBJ1-1; D unclear. The source of this sequence is an adult in good health and CMV-seronegative. Some clones in this sample may be carry-over from other donors' samples. Material for sequencing was memory CD4+ T cells from blood. CDR3 region: CAWSGLTRENTEAFF. The CDR3 nucleotides are TGTGCCTGGAGCGGGCTAACTCGTGAGAACACTGAAGCTTTCTTT.